This TCR beta chain was obtained from a study of identical twins. General study findings and limits: Alpha sequences out of frame and shared by twins had excess low generation probability.

By its share, this clonotype is medium-sized. Its target is unknown. TCRdb redid the calling of the 5' RACE reads with MiXCR, one entry per CDR3 protein. The sample carries 200,000 to 300,000 distinct CDR3 sequences, about 13% recorded once. The CDR3 runs 14 residues. V lost 3 bases to trimming and J lost 7 bases; unmatched junction nucleotides: 6. CDR1 is LGHNA and CDR2 is YNFKEQ in the germline V gene. Separately, the same data were catalogued under a study of yellow fever vaccine responses in identical twins.

What was sequenced was memory (CD45RO+) T cells sorted from blood. The chain combines TRBV4-2 with TRBJ2-1; 7 bases fit TRBD2. This clonotype was sampled from a woman under 30 in good health. The CDR3 nucleotides are TGTGCCAGCAGCCAGGGACTACCGGATAATGAGCAGTTCTTC. Translating gives CASSQGLPDNEQFF.